Listed below are T cell receptor beta chains from one sample, sequenced in a study of beta chain features in type 1 diabetes. TCRdb keeps only in-frame clones here, not all; method: immunoSEQ multiplex PCR. The sample yields about 230,000 clones, 9.6% seen once. The sample consisted of naive CD4+ T cells from blood. These receptors all come from a woman aged 18-29 years in good health. Each CDR3 is given with its conserved first and last residue. Fields, in order: clone size, J gene, V gene, CDR3 protein. Size is omitted from some rows. Given values are once, few, many or a class for expanded clones.

>NA|TRBJ2-3|TRBV9
CASSRGTRGTDTQYF
>few|TRBJ1-2|TRBV4-1
CASSQDTGGLGYGYTF
>NA|TRBJ2-7|TRBV5-4
CASSPTPGHTYEQYF
>few|TRBJ1-2|TRBV5-4
CASSSPSRLADGYTF
>few|TRBJ1-4|TRBV7-7
CASSRGTGSSEKLFF
>NA|TRBJ2-1|TRBV15
CATSRAKERGTHNEQFF
>few|TRBJ2-1|TRBV14
CASSQVGREKENEQFF
>few|TRBJ2-3|TRBV7-3
CASSSHRGFGTDTQYF
>few|TRBJ1-1|TRBV5-1
CASSLALQGAEAFF
>few|TRBJ2-3|TRBV7-2
CASSSQGTTTDTQYF
>few|TRBJ2-5|TRBV7-9
CASSLAGGETQYF
>few|TRBJ2-3|TRBV7-9
CASSFTDYRADTQYF
>NA|TRBJ1-2|TRBV5-1
CASSFGQGPNYGYTF
>few|TRBJ2-3|TRBV6-1
CAGGLADTQYF
>NA|TRBJ2-7|TRBV27
CASSPLTSGSGEQYF
>many|TRBJ1-5|TRBV30
CAWSVPSGPQHF
>NA|TRBJ2-5|TRBV2
CASSADRVETQYF
>NA|TRBJ2-7|TRBV18
CASSRDNSYEQYF
>few|TRBJ2-1|TRBV5-6
CASSLDSNNEQFF
>few|TRBJ2-7|TRBV2
CASRTMLGPAYEQYF
>few|TRBJ1-5|TRBV2
CASSATSGTSNQPQHF
>few|TRBJ2-7|TRBV18
CASSPAVRSYEQYF